This T cell receptor (beta chain) was identified during a study of tumor-infiltrating lymphocytes in primary liver carcinoma. Study-level information: Patients were both men and women, whose ages ran from 30 to 69 years.

Remarks on this clonotype: The junction does not match germline at one end; this may be a read error.

cDNA specific to TCR beta was made from approximately 500 ng of total RNA, with a constant-region primer employed for priming. Sequencing libraries for TCR beta derived from three nested multiplex PCR rounds that used slightly modified ARM-PCR. Use of TRBV1-TRBV30 forward primers with a C-beta reverse primer characterized the first two PCR rounds, which lasted 10 cycles each. Each CDR3 protein is one row after TCRdb ran MiXCR on the multiplex PCR reads. The data contain 150,000 to 200,000 distinct CDR3 sequences, around four fifths of them singletons. Germline CDR1 reads MDHEN; CDR2 reads SYDVKM. The length of the CDR3 is 15 residues. Taking about 17-33 mg of unsorted bulk tissue, the authors co-extracted RNA and DNA.

This clonotype was obtained from a middle-aged man with primary liver carcinoma and hepatitis B virus infection. The chain links TRBV28 to TRBJ2-3, with D perhaps given as TRBD1 or TRBD2 (6 bases each). The specimen was tumor tissue from primary liver carcinoma. The CDR3 DNA sequence: TGTGCGAGCAGAGGGGGGAATACAGGCACAGATATGCAGTATTTT. This sequence encodes CASRGGNTGTDMQYF.